The 18 T cell receptor beta chains below all came from one sample that was sequenced in a study of T cell responses to AZD1222 COVID-19 vaccine. Clones were read by immunoSEQ multiplex PCR, and TCRdb kept only the in-frame ones, dropping some. Of about 100,000 clones detected, approximately 87% appear once; the ten largest clones hold about 15%. Specimen: peripheral blood, collected on day 0 of AZD1222 vaccination. The receptors here all came from an adult in good health.

This clone was recorded once. The chain is built from TRBV5-1 and TRBJ1-1; 7 nucleotides line up with TRBD1. Looked up from germline, CDR1 is SGHRS and CDR2 is YFSETQ. The V segment lost 1 base and the J segment 11 bases; nucleotides outside the gene matches: 5. The CDR3 extends over 12 amino acids. CDR3 DNA: TGCGCCAGCAGCTTGCCCGGGACAGAGGCTTTCTTT. This sequence encodes CASSLPGTEAFF.

The chain carries TRBV9 and TRBJ2-1; D call uncertain. V lost 6 bases and J 0 bases, leaving 13 bases between the germline ends. The germline V gene has CDR1 SGDLS and CDR2 YYNGEE. The CDR3 covers 15 residues. Here the CDR3 reads CASTTGGSSYNEQFF. CDR3 DNA sequence: TGTGCCAGCACGACTGGCGGTAGCTCCTACAATGAGCAGTTCTTC.

The chain recombines TRBV6-5 with TRBJ2-4; tentative D call: TRBD1 (5 bases). The CDR3 runs to 15 residues. V gave up 6 bases and J gave up 0 bases, with 12 bases separating them. The germline gives CDR1 MNHEY, CDR2 SVGAGI. The CDR3 spells CASRLTEGAKNIQYF. For the CDR3, the DNA is TGTGCCAGCAGGTTGACAGAAGGAGCCAAAAACATTCAGTACTTC.

The chain links TRBV19 to TRBJ2-1; TRBD2 aligns across 14 bases. This CDR3 has 15 amino acids. Looked up from germline, CDR1 is LNHDA and CDR2 is SQIVND (reference sequence). V dropped 4 bases and J dropped 8; count of bases not matched to a gene: 4. CDR3 amino acids: CASSRTSGGTYEQFF. The CDR3 DNA reads as TGTGCCAGTAGTAGGACTAGCGGGGGGACCTATGAGCAGTTCTTC.

The chain carries TRBV3-1 (or the pseudogene TRBV3-2) and TRBJ2-7, with D uncertain. Trimming took off 1 base at V and 2 bases at J, with 6 bases between the two ends. The CDR3 loop spans 13 amino acids. The V gene's germline CDR1 is LGHDT and CDR2 YNNKEL (reference sequence). Written as DNA, the CDR3 is TGTGCCAGCAGCCAAGTTGGACCCTACGAGCAGTACTTC. Protein product: CASSQVGPYEQYF.

This chain joins TRBV6-1 and TRBJ1-6; possibly TRBD1 for D (6 bases). The germline V and J ends were trimmed by 2 bases and 14 bases, with 19 bases remaining between them. This CDR3 is 15 amino acids long. CDR1 and CDR2 (germline): MNHNS, SASEGT. The CDR3 DNA reads as TGTGCCAGCAGTGAACTAACAGGGAGCCTATACGCCCTCCACTTT. As protein: CASSELTGSLYALHF.

In its sample, this clone was seen once. V and J are TRBV29-1 and TRBJ2-7, with 9 positions matching TRBD1. CDR1 and CDR2 from the germline V gene are SQVTM and ANQGSEA. The CDR3 sequence is 12 residues long. Trimming at V came to 7 bases and at J to 3 bases, leaving 4 bases not matched to a gene. CDR3 residues: CSALGQGYEQYF. The CDR3 region has the DNA TGCAGCGCCTTGGGACAGGGCTACGAGCAGTACTTC.

The chain links TRBV20-1 to TRBJ1-3; no reliable D call. Between the trimmed V and J ends, which lost 3 bases and 4 bases, there was a span of 10 bases. Germline V gives CDR1 DFQATT, CDR2 SNEGSKA (reference sequence). The CDR3 length is 13 residues. CDR3 region: CSASSGSGNTIYF. CDR3 bases: TGCAGTGCTAGTTCGGGTTCCGGAAACACCATATATTTT.

This rearrangement joins TRBV18 to TRBJ2-7; either TRBD1 or TRBD2 may supply D (5 bases each). Germline values: CDR1 KGHSH, CDR2 LQKENI. Trimming took off 4 bases at V and 5 bases at J, with 21 bases between the two ends. The CDR3 sequence is 16 residues long. CDR3 region: CASSQPGPPGRNEQYF. The CDR3 region has the DNA TGTGCCAGCTCACAGCCGGGACCCCCCGGTCGGAACGAGCAGTACTTC.

In nucleotides, the CDR3 is TGTGCCAGCAGCTTCAGGGTAGGATCTGAAGCTTTCTTT. This gives the protein CASSFRVGSEAFF. The chain is built from TRBV12-3 or TRBV12-4 and TRBJ1-1; TRBD1 might be the D (5 bases). Trimming left V 6 bases short and J 6 bases short, with 14 bases between. The CDR3 is made up of 13 amino acids.

The chain is built from TRBV5-6 and TRBJ1-3; 7 positions match TRBD1. Germline trimming cut 4 bases from V and 1 base from J; bases unmatched to any gene: 8. The germline V gene encodes CDR1 SGHDT and CDR2 YYEEEE. CDR3 length: 16 residues. The CDR3 DNA reads TGTGCCAGCAGCCCTCAACAGACAGGGTCTGGAAACACCATATATTTT. Translated, it gives CASSPQQTGSGNTIYF.

The chain employs TRBV6-5 and TRBJ1-6; D not certain. V gave up 6 bases and J gave up 6 bases, with 6 bases separating them. The CDR3 length is 12 residues. CDR1 and CDR2 from the germline V gene are MNHEY and SVGAGI. As DNA, the CDR3 is TGTGCCAGCAGGGGTCCTAATTCACCCCTCCACTTT. Protein product: CASRGPNSPLHF.

The chain uses TRBV21-1 and TRBJ1-4. TRBV21-1 is described as a pseudogene. The CDR3 has 19 residues. CDR3 nucleotide sequence: TGTGCCAGCAGCAAAAAGGGGCTCAAGACAGGCGGGGGAGGTGAAAAACTGTTTTTT. This gives the protein CASSKKGLKTGGGGEKLFF.

This chain links TRBV2 with TRBJ2-1; 9 bases align to TRBD1. CDR1 is SNHLY and CDR2 is FYNNEI in the germline V gene. The CDR3 is 14 amino acids. Germline trimming cut 8 bases from V and 4 bases from J; bases unmatched to any gene: 6. The CDR3 protein is CASDTGTGYNEQFF. The CDR3 nucleotides read TGTGCCAGCGATACCGGGACAGGGTACAATGAGCAGTTCTTC.

The chain couples TRBV2 to TRBJ2-7, with 10 bases fitting TRBD2. The CDR3 covers 14 residues. The germline CDR1 and CDR2 sequences are SNHLY and FYNNEI. Trimming took 7 bases from V and 5 from J; bases not matched to a gene: 8. For the CDR3, the DNA is TGTGCCAGCACCTCTAGCGGGAGTCCCCACGAGCAGTACTTC. Translated, it gives CASTSSGSPHEQYF.

V usage is TRBV6-5 and J usage is TRBJ2-6; D is unclear. V was pared by 0 bases and J by 1 base, with 7 bases between. Germline-derived CDR1 and CDR2 are MNHEY and SVGAGI. This CDR3 spans 16 amino acids. CDR3 sequence: CASSYSALSGANVLTF. CDR3 coding DNA: TGTGCCAGCAGTTACTCGGCACTTTCTGGGGCCAACGTCCTGACTTTC.

CDR3 DNA: TGTGCCAGTAGTATCTTGGGCAGGGAAGGTGAAAAACTGTTTTTT. Amino acid sequence: CASSILGREGEKLFF. V gene TRBV19 combines with J gene TRBJ1-4, with a weak D call TRBD1 (5 bases). The length of the CDR3 is 15 residues. V shed 3 bases and J shed 7 bases, with 15 bases lying between them. Germline V gives CDR1 LNHDA, CDR2 SQIVND (reference sequence).

The V gene is TRBV7-6, the J gene TRBJ1-5; D might be TRBD1 (6 bases). Germline V gene data show CDR1 as SGHVS and CDR2 as FNYEAQ. Trimming cost V 1 base and J 4 bases, with 14 bases left between them. The CDR3 runs to 16 residues. Written as DNA, the CDR3 is TGTGCCAGCAGCTTAGGGGAGGGGGAGCGGAATCAGCCCCAGCATTTT. Encoded protein: CASSLGEGERNQPQHF.